Listed below are T cell receptor beta chains from one sample, sequenced in a study of beta chain features in type 1 diabetes. TCRdb's copy holds only in-frame clones and misses some; the assay was immunoSEQ multiplex PCR. The sample has around 170,000 clones, roughly 10% seen once. Input material: central memory CD4+ T cells from blood. The receptor source for this set is a woman in her twenties or thirties with type 1 diabetes. The CDR3 runs from the conserved cysteine through the conserved F or W. D genes are given only for firm matches. A clone size is listed for some rows: how often the clone was seen (once, few, many), or a class if it is expanded.

d_call | clone_size | j_call | v_call | cdr3_aa | cdr3_nt
TRBD1 | - | TRBJ2-7 | TRBV14 | CASSQETGGSYEQYF | TGTGCCAGCAGCCAAGAGACAGGGGGTTCCTACGAGCAGTACTTC
- | few | TRBJ2-1 | TRBV4-2 | CASSANLGRIEQFF | TGTGCCAGCAGCGCTAACCTGGGGAGGATTGAGCAGTTCTTC
TRBD2 | - | TRBJ2-1 | TRBV18 | CASSPPGGREYNEQFF | TGTGCCAGCTCACCACCGGGCGGGAGGGAATACAATGAGCAGTTCTTC
- | - | TRBJ1-1 | TRBV13 | CASSLRAVGTEAFF | TGTGCCAGCAGCTTGAGGGCAGTGGGAACTGAAGCTTTCTTT
TRBD2 | few | TRBJ2-7 | TRBV28 | CASTAGLAGGYEQYF | TGTGCCAGCACCGCGGGACTAGCGGGAGGATACGAGCAGTACTTC
TRBD2 | - | TRBJ2-3 | TRBV4-1 | CASSQEATSGSTQYF | TGCGCCAGCAGCCAAGAAGCTACTAGCGGGAGTACGCAGTATTTT
- | few | TRBJ1-4 | TRBV25-1 | CASSDLDRTNEKLFF | TGTGCCAGCAGTGATCTGGACAGAACTAATGAAAAACTGTTTTTT
TRBD2 | - | TRBJ2-3 | TRBV10-3 | CAISQREGGADTQYF | TGTGCCATCAGCCAGCGGGAGGGCGGAGCCGATACGCAGTATTTT
TRBD2 | few | TRBJ2-2 | TRBV15 | CATSRREGHTGELFF | TGTGCCACCAGCAGACGGGAGGGCCACACCGGGGAGCTGTTTTTT
- | - | TRBJ2-1 | TRBV28 | CASSSTGYNEQFF | TGTGCCAGCAGTTCGACAGGTTACAATGAGCAGTTCTTC
TRBD1 | - | TRBJ2-6 | TRBV7-8 | CASSRGQGMQANVLTF | TGTGCCAGCAGCCGAGGACAGGGAATGCAGGCCAACGTCCTGACTTTC
- | - | TRBJ1-5 | TRBV29-1 | CSVILQANQPQHF | TGCAGCGTTATCTTACAGGCTAATCAGCCCCAGCATTTT
- | - | TRBJ1-5 | TRBV9 | CASSATGEGGQPQHF | TGTGCCAGCAGCGCGACAGGCGAAGGTGGTCAGCCCCAGCATTTT
TRBD2 | few | TRBJ2-1 | TRBV19 | CASSTTSSGFSYNEQFF | TGTGCCAGTAGTACAACATCTAGCGGTTTCTCCTACAATGAGCAGTTCTTC
- | few | TRBJ1-1 | TRBV30 | CAWSFTGNTEAFF | TGTGCCTGGAGTTTTACGGGTAACACTGAAGCTTTCTTT
- | - | TRBJ2-1 | TRBV7-9 | CASSPQRGASGDNEQFF | TGTGCCAGCAGCCCCCAAAGGGGGGCTAGCGGTGACAATGAGCAGTTCTTC
TRBD2 | few | TRBJ2-1 | TRBV2 | CASPPGTSGRSEQFF | TGTGCCAGTCCACCCGGGACTAGCGGGAGGAGTGAGCAGTTCTTC
- | few | TRBJ2-2 | TRBV7-2 | CASSPVGELFF | TGTGCCAGCAGCCCTGTCGGGGAGCTGTTTTTT
TRBD1 | few | TRBJ2-1 | TRBV18 | CASSPTGGTGEFF | TGTGCCAGCTCACCCACCGGAGGGACAGGCGAGTTCTTC
TRBD1 | - | TRBJ1-1 | TRBV7-9 | CASSRIEYSGGNTEAFF | TGTGCCAGCAGCCGCATAGAATACTCAGGGGGGAACACTGAAGCTTTCTTT
TRBD2 | - | TRBJ2-7 | TRBV6-5 | CASSYSTSGSYEQYF | TGTGCCAGCAGTTACTCTACTAGCGGCTCCTACGAGCAGTACTTC